These T cell receptor beta chains were read from a single sample in a study of T cell responses to AZD1222 COVID-19 vaccine. Measured with immunoSEQ multiplex PCR; TCRdb has only the in-frame clones, and not every one. The profile shows about 74,000 clones, approximately 90% of them singletons. Material: peripheral blood, obtained 28 days after the second AZD1222 dose. The receptors come from an adult who received the AZD1222 COVID-19 vaccine. Both conserved end residues are part of each CDR3. D genes are given only for firm matches.

D gene | J gene | V gene | CDR3 protein | CDR3 DNA
. | TRBJ2-4 | TRBV7-6 | CASSLEPGGATGKNIQYF | TGTGCCAGCAGCTTAGAGCCCGGCGGGGCTACGGGCAAAAACATTCAGTACTTC
. | TRBJ2-7 | TRBV15 | CATSRAGTANYEQYF | TGTGCCACCAGCAGAGCCGGGACTGCGAACTACGAGCAGTACTTC
. | TRBJ1-4 | TRBV5-1 | CASSQSTRATNEKLFF | TGCGCCAGCAGCCAATCCACGAGGGCAACTAATGAAAAACTGTTTTTT
TRBD1 | TRBJ1-2 | TRBV29-1 | CSVEELLQGAPGDGYGYTF | TGCAGCGTTGAAGAGTTACTACAGGGGGCCCCTGGGGATGGCTATGGCTACACCTTC
TRBD2 | TRBJ2-3 | TRBV5-1 | CASSLGTSSSTDTQYF | TGCGCCAGCAGCTTGGGGACTAGCAGTAGCACAGATACGCAGTATTTT
TRBD2 | TRBJ2-5 | TRBV29-1 | CSGDIAGGRETQYF | TGCAGCGGAGACATAGCGGGAGGGCGGGAGACCCAGTACTTC
TRBD1 | TRBJ2-2 | TRBV5-1 | CASSFGTANTGELFF | TGCGCCAGCAGCTTTGGGACAGCGAACACCGGGGAGCTGTTTTTT
. | TRBJ2-1 | TRBV28 | CASSLDRGTAYNEQFF | TGTGCCAGCAGTTTAGATCGGGGGACAGCCTACAATGAGCAGTTCTTC
. | TRBJ2-7 | TRBV7-3 | CASSPGSGEQYF | TGTGCCAGCAGCCCCGGATCGGGCGAGCAGTACTTC
. | TRBJ1-4 | TRBV30 | CAWSVQGNEKLFF | TGTGCCTGGAGTGTGCAGGGGAATGAAAAACTGTTTTTT
TRBD2 | TRBJ2-1 | TRBV7-9 | CASSYLAGEQFF | TGTGCCAGCAGCTATTTAGCGGGAGAGCAGTTCTTC
TRBD1 | TRBJ1-3 | TRBV28 | CASSKWTGGRTGNTIYF | TGTGCCAGCAGTAAGTGGACAGGCGGGCGTACTGGAAACACCATATATTTT
TRBD2 | TRBJ2-7 | TRBV7-9 | CASSSGTSGIYEQYF | TGTGCCAGCAGCTCGGGGACTAGCGGGATCTACGAGCAGTACTTC
TRBD1 | TRBJ2-7 | TRBV28 | CASSFEDRGRLADFREQYF | TGTGCCAGCAGTTTTGAGGACAGGGGGCGACTAGCGGACTTTCGGGAGCAGTACTTC